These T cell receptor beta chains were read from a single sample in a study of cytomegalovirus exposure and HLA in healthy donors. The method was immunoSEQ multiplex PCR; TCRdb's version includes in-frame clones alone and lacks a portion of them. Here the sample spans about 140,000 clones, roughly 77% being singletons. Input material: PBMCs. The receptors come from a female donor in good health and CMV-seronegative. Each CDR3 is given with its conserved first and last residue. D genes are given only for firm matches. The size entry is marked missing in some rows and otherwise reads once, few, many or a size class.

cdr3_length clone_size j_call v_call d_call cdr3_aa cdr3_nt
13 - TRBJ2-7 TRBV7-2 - CASSLNRPYEQYF TGTGCCAGCAGCCTAAACAGACCTTACGAGCAGTACTTC
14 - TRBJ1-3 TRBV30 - CAWSAGISGNTIYF TGTGCCTGGAGCGCAGGGATATCTGGAAACACCATATATTTT
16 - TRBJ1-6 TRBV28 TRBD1 CASSGIGQGDNSPLHF TGTGCCAGCAGCGGTATTGGACAGGGGGATAATTCACCCCTCCACTTT
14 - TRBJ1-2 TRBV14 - CASSQPGLREGYTF TGTGCCAGCAGCCAACCCGGTTTGAGGGAGGGCTACACCTTC
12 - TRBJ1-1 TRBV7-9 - CATSDSLTEAFF TGTGCCACCTCGGACAGTTTGACTGAAGCTTTCTTT
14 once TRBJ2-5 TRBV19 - CASSIEGRPETQYF TGTGCCAGTAGTATAGAAGGCAGGCCAGAGACCCAGTACTTC
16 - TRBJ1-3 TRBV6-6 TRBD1 CASSHIGQGSGNTIYF TGTGCCAGCAGTCACATAGGACAGGGCTCTGGAAACACCATATATTTT
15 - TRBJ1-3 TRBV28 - CASSHRQVSGNTIYF TGTGCCAGCAGTCACCGACAGGTCTCTGGAAACACCATATATTTT
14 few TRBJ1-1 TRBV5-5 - CASSPGTWNTEAFF TGTGCCAGCAGCCCCGGGACATGGAACACTGAAGCTTTCTTT
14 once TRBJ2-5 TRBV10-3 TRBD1 CAISGTGGRETQYF TGTGCCATCAGTGGGACAGGGGGCAGAGAGACCCAGTACTTC
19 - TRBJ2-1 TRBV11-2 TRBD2 CASSLTGLAGGNPYNEQFF TGTGCCAGCAGCTTGACGGGACTAGCGGGAGGGAATCCCTACAATGAGCAGTTCTTC
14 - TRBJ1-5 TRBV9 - CASSVEAEEQPQHF TGTGCCAGCAGCGTAGAGGCCGAGGAGCAGCCCCAGCATTTT
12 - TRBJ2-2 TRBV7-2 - CASSLARGELFF TGTGCCAGCAGCCTAGCTCGCGGGGAGCTGTTTTTT
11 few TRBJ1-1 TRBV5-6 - CASSFLGEAFF TGTGCCAGCAGCTTCCTAGGTGAGGCTTTCTTT
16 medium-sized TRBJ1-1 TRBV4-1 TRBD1 CASSLHQGAKNTEAFF TGCGCCAGCAGCCTCCACCAGGGGGCGAAGAACACTGAAGCTTTCTTT
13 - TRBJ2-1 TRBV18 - CASSPSGNNEQFF TGTGCCAGCTCACCTAGCGGTAACAATGAGCAGTTCTTC
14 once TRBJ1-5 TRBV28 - CASSLRGRGGPQHF TGTGCCAGCAGTCTTAGGGGTCGGGGGGGGCCCCAGCATTTT
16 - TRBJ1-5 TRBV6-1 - CASSEGGGGRNQPQHF TGTGCCAGCAGTGAGGGAGGCGGGGGGCGGAATCAGCCCCAGCATTTT
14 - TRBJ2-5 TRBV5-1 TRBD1 CASSVTGGAETQYF TGCGCCAGCAGCGTTACAGGGGGCGCGGAGACCCAGTACTTC
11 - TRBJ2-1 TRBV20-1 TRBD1 CSAPRQGEQFF TGCAGTGCTCCCCGACAGGGTGAGCAGTTCTTC
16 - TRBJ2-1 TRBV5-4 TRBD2 CASSWGLAGANNEQFF TGTGCCAGCAGCTGGGGACTAGCGGGGGCAAACAATGAGCAGTTCTTC
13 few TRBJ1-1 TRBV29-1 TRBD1 CSVPGTGNTEAFF TGCAGCGTCCCTGGGACAGGCAACACTGAAGCTTTCTTT
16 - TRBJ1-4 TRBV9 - CASSSDSGATNEKLFF TGTGCCAGCAGCTCGGACAGTGGTGCAACTAATGAAAAACTGTTTTTT
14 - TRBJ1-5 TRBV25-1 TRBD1 CATLRQGDNQPQHF TGTGCCACCCTCCGACAGGGGGACAATCAGCCCCAGCATTTT
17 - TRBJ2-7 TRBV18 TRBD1 CASSLGTGKKTSYEQYF TGTGCCAGCTCACTTGGGACAGGGAAAAAAACATCCTACGAGCAGTACTTC
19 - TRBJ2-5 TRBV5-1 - CASSPRLHALPRLQETQYF TGCGCCAGCAGCCCCAGACTGCATGCCCTTCCCCGACTTCAAGAGACCCAGTACTTC
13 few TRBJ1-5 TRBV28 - CASSHRGNQPQHF TGTGCCAGCAGTCACAGGGGCAATCAGCCCCAGCATTTT
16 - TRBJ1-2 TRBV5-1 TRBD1 CASSYYGTGKLDGYTF TGCGCCAGCTCATATTACGGGACAGGAAAATTGGATGGCTACACCTTC
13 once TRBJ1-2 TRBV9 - CASRQGYNYGYTF TGTGCCAGCAGACAGGGATATAACTATGGCTACACCTTC
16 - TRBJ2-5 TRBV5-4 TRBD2 CASRLGLAGGEETQYF TGTGCCAGCAGGCTCGGACTAGCGGGGGGGGAAGAGACCCAGTACTTC
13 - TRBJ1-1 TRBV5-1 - CASSTNYQGRAFF TGCGCCAGCAGTACCAACTACCAGGGCCGAGCTTTCTTT
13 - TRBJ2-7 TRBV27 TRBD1 CASSKRGPYEQYF TGTGCCAGCAGTAAGAGGGGGCCCTACGAGCAGTACTTC
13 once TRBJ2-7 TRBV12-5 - CASGPGTAYEQYF TGTGCTAGTGGACCTGGTACAGCCTACGAGCAGTACTTC
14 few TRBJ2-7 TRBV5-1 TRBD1 CASSFTGGVNEQYF TGCGCCAGCAGCTTTACAGGGGGCGTAAACGAGCAGTACTTC
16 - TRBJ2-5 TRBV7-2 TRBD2 CASSRGGGGPQETQYF TGTGCCAGCAGCAGGGGGGGCGGGGGGCCCCAAGAGACCCAGTACTTC
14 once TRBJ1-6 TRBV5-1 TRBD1 CASSLGDSNSPLHF TGCGCCAGCAGCTTGGGGGACAGTAATTCACCCCTCCACTTT
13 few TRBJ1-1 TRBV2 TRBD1 CASRGTGSTEAFF TGTGCCAGCAGAGGGACAGGGAGCACTGAAGCTTTCTTT
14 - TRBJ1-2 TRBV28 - CASSQGYALYGYTF TGTGCCAGCAGTCAGGGGTACGCCCTCTATGGCTACACCTTC
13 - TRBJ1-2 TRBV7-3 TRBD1 CASSLDRDYGYTF TGTGCCAGCAGCTTAGACAGGGACTATGGCTACACCTTC
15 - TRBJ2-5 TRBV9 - CASSVGGAGQETQYF TGTGCCAGCAGCGTAGGTGGGGCAGGCCAAGAGACCCAGTACTTC